This T cell receptor beta chain was recovered during a study of T cells expressing NK-cell markers. Study-wide points: Dominance of the CD3+CD56-NKG2C+ fraction by these clonotypes also held in four donors.

No DNA is given; TCRdb re-called the 5' RACE reads and lists each CDR3 protein once. The repertoire table contains approximately 550,000 distinct CDR3 sequences. Remarks on this clonotype: The antigen is unknown.

Germline V CDR1 and CDR2: MGHRA, YSYEKL. CDR3 length: 14 residues. The source of this sequence is a man between 18 and 29 years old in good health. The sequenced sample consisted of blood T cells: a sorted CD56 or NKG2C T cell subset, CD4+ or CD8+ T cells, or bulk PBMC T cells (not recorded which). The rearrangement uses TRBV4-1 and TRBJ2-7; absent DNA, TCRdb's TRBD1 call cannot be checked. CDR3 sequence: CASSRGAGVSEQYF.